This TCR beta chain is from a study of T-cell reconstitution after alpha-beta-depleted transplantation in children. Library preparation (for TCRbeta) was performed with unique molecular identifiers. One entry per CDR3 protein, called by TCRdb with MiXCR from the PCR reads. The sample lists 450,000 to 600,000 distinct CDR3 sequences, approximately 10% occurring once. General study points: When one year had passed after transplant, most T-cell counts and diversity came from newly produced T cells. Surviving thymic progenitors and recipient T cells were the source of high TCRbeta diversity at day 60 in some patients.

Germline CDR1 and CDR2: LGHNA and YNFKEQ. The CDR3 has 16 residues. V gave up 0 bases and J gave up 7 bases; unmatched junction bases: 7. In this sample, this clonotype turned up many times. Antigen: not known. This receptor was obtained from a child aged 2-15 years with inherited bone marrow failure, due to receive a stem cell transplant. The chain couples TRBV4-2 to TRBJ2-1; 9 bases map to TRBD2. Sequenced here: PBMCs, sampled before TCRalphabeta/CD19-depleted stem cell transplant. Here the CDR3 DNA reads TGTGCCAGCAGCCAAGATGGCCTAGCGGGGAGGAATGAGCAGTTCTTC. Protein product: CASSQDGLAGRNEQFF.